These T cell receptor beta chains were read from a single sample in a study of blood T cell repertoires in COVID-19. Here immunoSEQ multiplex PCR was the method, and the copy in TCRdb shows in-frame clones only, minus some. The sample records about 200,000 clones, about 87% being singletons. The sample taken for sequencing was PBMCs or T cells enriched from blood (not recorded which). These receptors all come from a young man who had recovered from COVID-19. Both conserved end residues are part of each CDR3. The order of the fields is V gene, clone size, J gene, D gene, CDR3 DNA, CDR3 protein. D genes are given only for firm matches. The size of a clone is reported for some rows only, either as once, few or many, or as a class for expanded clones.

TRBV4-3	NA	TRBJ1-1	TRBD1	TGCGCCAGCAGCCAAGATCGGTGGGACAGGATGAACACTGAAGCTTTCTTT	CASSQDRWDRMNTEAFF
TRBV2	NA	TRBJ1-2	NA	TGTGCCAGCGGCCTCAGAATAGCCGCCTATGGCTACACCTTC	CASGLRIAAYGYTF
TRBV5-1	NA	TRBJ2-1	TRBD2	TGCGCCAGCAGCTTGGAAGTCGGGGGGACGAGAAAGTACAATGAGCAGTTCTTC	CASSLEVGGTRKYNEQFF
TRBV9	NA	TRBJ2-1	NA	TGTGCCAGCAGCGTAGGGGCCGGTGGGCGGGGAGCCTCCTACAATGAGCAGTTCTTC	CASSVGAGGRGASYNEQFF
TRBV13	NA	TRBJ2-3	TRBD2	TGTGCCAGCACAACCGGACTAGCGGGCCGCACAGATACGCAGTATTTT	CASTTGLAGRTDTQYF
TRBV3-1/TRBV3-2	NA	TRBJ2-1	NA	TGTGCCAGCAGCCAAGATAAGGACAGACTCTACAATGAGCAGTTCTTC	CASSQDKDRLYNEQFF
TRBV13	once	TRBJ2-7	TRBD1	TGTGCCAGCAGCCGAGCACTCGACAGGGGGCTAGGGGACGAGCAGTACTTC	CASSRALDRGLGDEQYF
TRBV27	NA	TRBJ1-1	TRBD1	TGTGCCAGCATGACAGGGGCGAACACTGAAGCTTTCTTT	CASMTGANTEAFF
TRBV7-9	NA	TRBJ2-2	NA	TGTGCCAGCAGCTTAGTAGGGGGTACGGGCACCGGGGAGCTGTTTTTT	CASSLVGGTGTGELFF
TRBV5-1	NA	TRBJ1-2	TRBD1	TGCGCCAGCAGCTTGGCGGGACAGGGAGAAGGCTACACCTTC	CASSLAGQGEGYTF
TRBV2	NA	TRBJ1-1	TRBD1	TGTGCCAGCAGCGGATCGGCAGGGGGGCTTCTGAGACCTGAAGCTTTCTTT	CASSGSAGGLLRPEAFF
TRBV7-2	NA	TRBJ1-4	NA	TGTGCCAGCAGCTTTCCTACAGGGTGGGGAACTGAAAAACTGTTTTTT	CASSFPTGWGTEKLFF
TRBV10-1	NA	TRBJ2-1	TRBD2	TGCGCCAGCAGTGTAGAAGCGGGGGTATACAATGAGCAGTTCTTC	CASSVEAGVYNEQFF
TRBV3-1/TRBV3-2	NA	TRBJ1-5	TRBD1	TGTGCCAGCAGCTCCGGACAGGGCGGTCAGCCCCAGCATTTT	CASSSGQGGQPQHF
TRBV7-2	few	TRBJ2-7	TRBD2	TGTGCCAGCAGCCCCCGAGGGATCACTAGCGGTGAAAGGTTGGAGCAGTACTTC	CASSPRGITSGERLEQYF
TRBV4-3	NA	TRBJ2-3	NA	TGCGCCAGCAGCCAGCGAAGCACAGATACGCAGTATTTT	CASSQRSTDTQYF
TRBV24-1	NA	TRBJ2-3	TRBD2	TGTGCCACCAGTATCACTAGCGGGAGAGTAGATACGCAGTATTTT	CATSITSGRVDTQYF
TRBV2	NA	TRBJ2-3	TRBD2	TGTGCCAGCTTGACGGGACTAGCGGGCACAGATACGCAGTATTTT	CASLTGLAGTDTQYF
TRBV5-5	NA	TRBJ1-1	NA	TGTGCCAGCAGCTCCCTTGTAGGGGTAGGCACTGAAGCTTTCTTT	CASSSLVGVGTEAFF
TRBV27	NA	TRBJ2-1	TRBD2	TGTGCCAGCAGTTTGCTAGCGGGAGGCGGAAAGAGCTCCTACAATGAGCAGTTCTTC	CASSLLAGGGKSSYNEQFF
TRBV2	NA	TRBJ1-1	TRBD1	TGTGCCAGCAAAACTACAGGGGGCCACACTGAAGCTTTCTTT	CASKTTGGHTEAFF
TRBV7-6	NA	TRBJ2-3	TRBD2	TGTGCCAGCAGCTTAGCATATGGCGGGAGGTCCACAGATACGCAGTATTTT	CASSLAYGGRSTDTQYF
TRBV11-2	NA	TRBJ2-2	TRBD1	TGTGCCAGCAGCCCGCGGAATTCCGGGACAGGGAACACCGGGGAGCTGTTTTTT	CASSPRNSGTGNTGELFF
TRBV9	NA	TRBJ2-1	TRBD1	TGTGCCAGCAGCGTAGTTCAGGGGGCTTACTACAATGAGCAGTTCTTC	CASSVVQGAYYNEQFF
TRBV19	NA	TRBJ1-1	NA	TGTGCCAGTAGTGATGAACAACACACTGAAGCTTTCTTT	CASSDEQHTEAFF
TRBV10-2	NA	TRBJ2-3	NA	TGCGCCAGCAGTGAAAGGGGAACAGATACGCAGTATTTT	CASSERGTDTQYF
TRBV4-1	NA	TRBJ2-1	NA	TGCGCCAGCAGCCAATTCGGACTTTCCTACAATGAGCAGTTCTTC	CASSQFGLSYNEQFF
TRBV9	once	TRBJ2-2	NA	TGTGCCAGCAGCGTAGACAGGGTGAACACCGGGGAGCTGTTTTTT	CASSVDRVNTGELFF
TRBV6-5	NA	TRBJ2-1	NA	TGTGCCAGCAGTTCGGGGGCGGGAGTAGGAAATGAGCAGTTCTTC	CASSSGAGVGNEQFF